What follows is one TCR beta chain and its context. The antigen is undetermined. This sample was taken from a study of cytomegalovirus exposure and HLA in healthy donors. Primers included in the PCR were 60 Vbeta and 13 Jbeta primers. Assay: immunoSEQ multiplex PCR; the TCRdb copy retains only in-frame clones and omits some. The data contain around 130,000 clones, under 90% of them singletons. Study-wide points: Beyond CMV serostatus, there was no information to go on about immune exposure. Analyses of presence/absence relied on an assumption of roughly uniform sequencing depth across donors. According to the study, some 160 TCR beta chains were cytomegalovirus-associated. Accurate predictions that matched the HLA-A and HLA-B alleles of most subjects were reportedly made from TCR beta sequences.

Trimming stripped 0 bases from V and 8 bases from J, with 19 bases between. CDR1 is LGHNA and CDR2 is YSLEER in the germline V gene. The CDR3 is 16 residues long. The source material was PBMCs. The TCR comes from a woman aged 40 to 49 in good health and CMV-seronegative. This chain uses TRBV4-3 with TRBJ1-1; perhaps TRBD1 as D (5 bases). The CDR3 coding sequence is TGCGCCAGCAGCCAAGATATCGGACAAACTAACAAGGAAGCTTTCTTT. This gives the protein CASSQDIGQTNKEAFF.